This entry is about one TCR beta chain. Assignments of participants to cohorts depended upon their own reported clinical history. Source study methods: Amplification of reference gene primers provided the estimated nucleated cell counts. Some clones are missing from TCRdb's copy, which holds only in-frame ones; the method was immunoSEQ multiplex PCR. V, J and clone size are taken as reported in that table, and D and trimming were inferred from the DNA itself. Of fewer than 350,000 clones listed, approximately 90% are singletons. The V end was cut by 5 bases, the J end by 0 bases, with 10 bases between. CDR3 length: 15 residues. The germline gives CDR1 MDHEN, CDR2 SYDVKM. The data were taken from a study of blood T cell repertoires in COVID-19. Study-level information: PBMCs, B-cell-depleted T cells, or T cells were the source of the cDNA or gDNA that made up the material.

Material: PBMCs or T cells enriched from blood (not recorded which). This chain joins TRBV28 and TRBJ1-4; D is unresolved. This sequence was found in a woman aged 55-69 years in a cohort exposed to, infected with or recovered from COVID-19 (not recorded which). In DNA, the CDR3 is TGTGCCAGCAGTATGGTGCGGGCAACTAATGAAAAACTGTTTTTT. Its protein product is CASSMVRATNEKLFF.